The source of this T cell receptor (beta chain) is a study of CD8+CD57+ T cells in acquired aplastic anemia. Across the study: DNA per sorted CD4+ or CD8+ sample ranged roughly 0.17 to 27.4 ug, averaging around 3 ug. Some 10 million reads were obtained on average for healthy donor CD4+ cells. Whole-study findings and limits: Significant differences in CD8+ Simpson's diversity were not observed between patients and controls. Comparison of patients with controls identified about 27 shared CD8+ CDR3 sequences.

Genomic DNA constituted the template upon which TCR beta VDJ and CDR3 profiling was performed. Via MiXCR, TCRdb re-called the reads, giving one row per CDR3 protein. The table shows about 170,000 distinct CDR3 sequences, with 55% to 75% occurring only once. Trimming removed 3 bases from V and 4 bases from J, with 9 bases in between. The CDR3 has 13 amino acids. Germline V gene sequence: CDR1 ENHRY, CDR2 SYGVKD. Notes on this clonotype: Antigen specificity is unknown.

The gene calls are TRBV10-3 and TRBJ1-2; D is ambiguous. The sequencing input was sorted CD4+, CD8+, or CD8+CD57+ T cells (not recorded which) from PBMCs. This clonotype originated in a human donor in good health. Written as DNA, the CDR3 is TGTGCCATCAGTGATGCGCGGGCCTATGGCTACACCTTC. This encodes CAISDARAYGYTF.